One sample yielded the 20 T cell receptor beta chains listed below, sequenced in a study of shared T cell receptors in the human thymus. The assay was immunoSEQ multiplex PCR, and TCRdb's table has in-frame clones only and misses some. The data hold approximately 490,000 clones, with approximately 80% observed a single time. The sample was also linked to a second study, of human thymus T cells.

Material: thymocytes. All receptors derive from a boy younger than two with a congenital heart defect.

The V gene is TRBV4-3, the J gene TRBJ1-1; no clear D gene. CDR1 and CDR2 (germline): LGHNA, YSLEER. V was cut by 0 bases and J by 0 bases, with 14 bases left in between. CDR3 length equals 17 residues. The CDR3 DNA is TGCGCCAGCAGCCAAGATCATGGCAGGACTATGAACACTGAAGCTTTCTTT. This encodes CASSQDHGRTMNTEAFF.

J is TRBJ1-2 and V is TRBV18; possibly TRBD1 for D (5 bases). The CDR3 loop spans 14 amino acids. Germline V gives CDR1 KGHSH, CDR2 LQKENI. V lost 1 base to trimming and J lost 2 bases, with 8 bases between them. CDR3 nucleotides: TGTGCCAGCTCACCACGGGGCAAGAACTATGGCTACACCTTC. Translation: CASSPRGKNYGYTF.

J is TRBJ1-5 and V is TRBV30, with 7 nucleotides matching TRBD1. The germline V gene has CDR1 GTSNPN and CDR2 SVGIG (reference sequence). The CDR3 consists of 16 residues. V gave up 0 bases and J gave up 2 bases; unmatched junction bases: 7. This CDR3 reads CAWSVPDRDGNQPQHF. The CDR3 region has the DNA TGTGCCTGGAGTGTCCCCGACAGGGACGGCAATCAGCCCCAGCATTTT.

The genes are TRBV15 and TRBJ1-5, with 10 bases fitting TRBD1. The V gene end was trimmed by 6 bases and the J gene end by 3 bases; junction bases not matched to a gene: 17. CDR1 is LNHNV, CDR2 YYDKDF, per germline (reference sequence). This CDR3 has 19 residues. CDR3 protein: CATRSSKAGTGASNQPQHF. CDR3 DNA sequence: TGTGCCACCAGAAGTAGTAAGGCCGGGACAGGGGCTTCCAATCAGCCCCAGCATTTT.

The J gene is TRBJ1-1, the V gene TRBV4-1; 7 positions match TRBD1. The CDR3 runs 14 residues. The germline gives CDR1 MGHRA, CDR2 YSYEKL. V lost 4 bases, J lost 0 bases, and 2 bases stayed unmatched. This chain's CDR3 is CASSPGQMNTEAFF. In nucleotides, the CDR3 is TGCGCCAGCAGCCCGGGACAGATGAACACTGAAGCTTTCTTT.

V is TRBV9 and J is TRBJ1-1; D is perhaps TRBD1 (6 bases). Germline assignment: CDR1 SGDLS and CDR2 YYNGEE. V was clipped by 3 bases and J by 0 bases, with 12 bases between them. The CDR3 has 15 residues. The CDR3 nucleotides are TGTGCCAGCAGCGGGGCGGGGGGCTTGAACACTGAAGCTTTCTTT. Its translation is CASSGAGGLNTEAFF.

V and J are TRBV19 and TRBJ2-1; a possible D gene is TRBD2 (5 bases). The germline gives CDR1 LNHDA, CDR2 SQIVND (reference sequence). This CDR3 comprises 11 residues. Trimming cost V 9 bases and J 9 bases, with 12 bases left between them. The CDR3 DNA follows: TGTGCCAGCCGAGAGGGAAGTGAGCAGTTCTTC. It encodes CASREGSEQFF.

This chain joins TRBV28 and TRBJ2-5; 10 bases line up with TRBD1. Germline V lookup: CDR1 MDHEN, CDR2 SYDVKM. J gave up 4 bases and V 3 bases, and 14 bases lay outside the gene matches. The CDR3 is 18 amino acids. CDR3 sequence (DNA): TGTGCCAGCAGTTTCCCCCCCTTTGGGACAGGGGAGGTAGAGACCCAGTACTTC. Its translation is CASSFPPFGTGEVETQYF. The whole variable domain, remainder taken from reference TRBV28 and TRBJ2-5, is DVKVTQSSRYLVKRTGEKVFLECVQDMDHENMFWYRQDPGLGLRLIYFSYDVKMKEKGDIPEGYSVSREKKERFSLILESASTNQTSMYLCASSFPPFGTGEVETQYFGPGTRLLVL.

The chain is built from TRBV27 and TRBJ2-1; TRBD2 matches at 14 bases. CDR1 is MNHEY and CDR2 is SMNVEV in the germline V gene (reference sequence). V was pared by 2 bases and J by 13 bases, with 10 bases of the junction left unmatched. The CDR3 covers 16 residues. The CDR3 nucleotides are TGTGCCAGCAGTTTACGTCTAGGACTAGCGGGAGGTGGACAGTTCTTC. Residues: CASSLRLGLAGGGQFF.

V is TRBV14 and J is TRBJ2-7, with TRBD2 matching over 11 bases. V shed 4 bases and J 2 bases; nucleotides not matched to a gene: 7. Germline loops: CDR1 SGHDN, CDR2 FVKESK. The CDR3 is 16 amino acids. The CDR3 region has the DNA TGTGCCAGCAGCCGACCCGGGACTAGCGGCCCCTACGAGCAGTACTTC. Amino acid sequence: CASSRPGTSGPYEQYF.

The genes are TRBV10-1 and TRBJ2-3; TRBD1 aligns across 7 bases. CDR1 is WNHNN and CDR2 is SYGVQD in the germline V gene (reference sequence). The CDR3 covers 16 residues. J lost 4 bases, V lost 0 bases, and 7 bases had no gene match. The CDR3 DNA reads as TGCGCCAGCAGTGAGTCTGAGAGACAGGGTCCAGATACGCAGTATTTT. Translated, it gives CASSESERQGPDTQYF.

CDR3 DNA: TGCGCCAGCAGCCCACCGCAGGGGGCTATCGGGAATGAGCAGTTCTTC. Its translation is CASSPPQGAIGNEQFF. V and J are TRBV5-1 and TRBJ2-1; the match to TRBD1 covers 8 bases. Trimming at V came to 4 bases and at J to 7 bases, leaving 13 bases not matched to a gene. CDR1 is SGHRS and CDR2 is YFSETQ in the germline V gene. The CDR3 covers 16 residues.

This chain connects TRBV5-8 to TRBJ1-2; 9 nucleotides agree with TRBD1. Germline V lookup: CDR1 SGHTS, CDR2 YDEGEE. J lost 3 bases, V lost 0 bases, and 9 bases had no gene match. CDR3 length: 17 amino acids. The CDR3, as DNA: TGTGCCAGCAGCTTGGCCCCCCACCGGGACAGGGACTATGGCTACACCTTC. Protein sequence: CASSLAPHRDRDYGYTF.

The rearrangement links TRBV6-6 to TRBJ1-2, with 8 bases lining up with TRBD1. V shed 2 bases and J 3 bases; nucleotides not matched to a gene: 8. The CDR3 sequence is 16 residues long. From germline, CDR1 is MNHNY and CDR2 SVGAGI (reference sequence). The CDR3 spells CASSYTTTGDYYGYTF. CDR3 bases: TGTGCCAGCAGTTACACTACGACAGGGGATTACTATGGCTACACCTTC.

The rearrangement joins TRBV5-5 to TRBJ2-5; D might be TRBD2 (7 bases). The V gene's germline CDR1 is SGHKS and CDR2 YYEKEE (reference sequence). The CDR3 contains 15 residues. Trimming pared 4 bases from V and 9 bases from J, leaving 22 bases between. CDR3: CASSPRGRWIGAQYF. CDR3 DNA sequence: TGTGCCAGCAGCCCGCGGGGGCGTTGGATTGGGGCCCAGTACTTC.

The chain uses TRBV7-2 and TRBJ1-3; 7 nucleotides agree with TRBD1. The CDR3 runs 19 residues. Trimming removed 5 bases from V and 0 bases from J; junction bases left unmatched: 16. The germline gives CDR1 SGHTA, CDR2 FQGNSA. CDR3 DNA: TGTGCCAGCAGCCCCCCGCCCGACAGGGTCGGGCGCTCTGGAAACACCATATATTTT. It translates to CASSPPPDRVGRSGNTIYF.

CDR3 nucleotides: TGTGCCAGCAGCTTAGTGACAGGGACGTATGGCTACACCTTC. Translation gives CASSLVTGTYGYTF. The rearrangement uses TRBV7-6 and TRBJ1-2; 7 positions match TRBD1. With 1 base clipped from V and 5 bases from J, the junction kept 4 bases outside the gene matches. The CDR3 sequence is 14 residues long. In germline, CDR1 is SGHVS, CDR2 FNYEAQ. Based on the CDR3 plus reference TRBV7-6 and TRBJ1-2, the full variable domain is GAGVSQSPRYKVTKRGQDVALRCDPISGHVSLYWYRQALGQGPEFLTYFNYEAQQDKSGLPNDRFSAERPEGSISTLTIQRTEQRDSAMYRCASSLVTGTYGYTFGSGTRLTVV.

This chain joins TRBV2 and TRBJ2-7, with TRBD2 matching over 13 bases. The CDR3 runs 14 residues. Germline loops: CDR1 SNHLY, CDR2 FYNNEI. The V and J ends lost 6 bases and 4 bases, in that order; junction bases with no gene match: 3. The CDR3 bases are TGTGCCAGCAGGGGGACTAGCGGGGCATACGAGCAGTACTTC. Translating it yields CASRGTSGAYEQYF. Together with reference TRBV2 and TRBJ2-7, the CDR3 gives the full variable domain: EPEVTQTPSHQVTQMGQEVILRCVPISNHLYFYWYRQILGQKVEFLVSFYNNEISEKSEIFDDQFSVERPDGSNFTLKIRSTKLEDSAMYFCASRGTSGAYEQYFGPGTRLTVT.

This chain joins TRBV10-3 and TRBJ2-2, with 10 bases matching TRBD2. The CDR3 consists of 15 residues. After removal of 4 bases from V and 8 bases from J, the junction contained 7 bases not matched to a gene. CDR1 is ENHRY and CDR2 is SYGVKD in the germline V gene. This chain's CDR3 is CAISGTSGIRGELFF. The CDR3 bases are TGTGCCATCAGTGGAACTAGCGGGATAAGGGGGGAGCTGTTTTTT.

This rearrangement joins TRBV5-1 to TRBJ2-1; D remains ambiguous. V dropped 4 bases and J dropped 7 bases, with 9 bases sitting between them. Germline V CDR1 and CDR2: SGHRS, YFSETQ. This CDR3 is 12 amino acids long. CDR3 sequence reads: CASSHGWNEQFF. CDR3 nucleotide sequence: TGCGCCAGCAGCCACGGGTGGAATGAGCAGTTCTTC.